This T cell receptor (beta chain) was sequenced in a study of blood T cell repertoires in COVID-19. Germline V gene data show CDR1 as MNHEY and CDR2 as SMNVEV (reference sequence). This CDR3 spans 17 amino acids. The J segment lost 0 bases and the V segment lost 5 bases, leaving 9 bases of the junction unmatched. Measured with immunoSEQ multiplex PCR; TCRdb has only the in-frame clones, and not every one. The table shows around 210,000 clones, with roughly 80% occurring only once. The receptor was isolated from a woman older than 75 with COVID-19, enrolled during active disease. Sequenced: peripheral blood. The chain joins TRBV27 to TRBJ1-4; 7 nucleotides match TRBD1. In DNA, the CDR3 is TGTGCCAGCAGTAGAGGCAGGGGGACCTCAACTAATGAAAAACTGTTTTTT. Protein sequence: CASSRGRGTSTNEKLFF.